Below are 12 T cell receptor beta chains sequenced from a single sample in a study of persistence of HIV-infected CD4 T cells. The libraries were made with immunoSEQ version 4 in survey mode. Method: immunoSEQ multiplex PCR; TCRdb's copy keeps in-frame clones and lacks some. The sample lists about 36,000 clones, around 85% seen once, with around 5% in the top ten. The antigens of these receptors remain unknown. The stimulus was an HIV-1 Gag 15-mer peptide pool, 0.9 to 1 ug/peptide/mL. Sorted nonresponding memory CD4+ T cells were CD40L-negative, CD69-negative, CD45RO-high. Here the sequenced sample was cultured CD4+ T cells from PBMCs, taken from a patient who received antiretroviral therapy. All receptors come from an adult with HIV. The donor label of this sample is uncertain.

This clone was detected only a few times. The rearrangement uses TRBV5-1 and TRBJ2-2, with D tentatively TRBD2 (5 bases). The V and J ends lost 4 bases and 4 bases respectively, with 20 bases between them. The CDR3 length is 17 residues. In germline, CDR1 is SGHRS, CDR2 YFSETQ. CDR3 protein: CASSRTTTLDSTGELFF. The DNA for the CDR3 is TGCGCCAGCAGCCGTACGACTACCCTGGATAGCACCGGGGAGCTGTTTTTT.

DNA of the CDR3: TGTGCCAGCAGCTTTAGCGGGGGTTCGCAGTATTTT. It specifies CASSFSGGSQYF. V is TRBV7-6 and J is TRBJ2-3, with 9 bases that match TRBD2. There are 12 residues in the CDR3. Per the germline V gene, CDR1 is SGHVS and CDR2 is FNYEAQ. V was pared by 3 bases and J by 10 bases, with 2 bases of the junction left unmatched.

This clone was observed a few times. The V and J genes are TRBV2 and TRBJ1-2; D is uncertain. Germline CDR1 reads SNHLY; CDR2 reads FYNNEI. This CDR3 is built from 12 residues. V lost 5 bases, J lost 5 bases, and 9 bases lay in between. CDR3 sequence (DNA): TGTGCCAGCAGTCGTCGGGGATATGGCTACACCTTC. Encoded protein: CASSRRGYGYTF.

The chain is built from TRBV5-1 and TRBJ2-7; the match to TRBD1 covers 7 bases. CDR3 length: 16 residues. V dropped 1 base and J dropped 3; count of bases not matched to a gene: 10. CDR1 is SGHRS, CDR2 YFSETQ, per germline. The CDR3 nucleotides read TGCGCCAGCAGCTTGAATAAGGGGGCCTCTTACTACGAGCAGTACTTC. It codes for CASSLNKGASYYEQYF.

This chain links TRBV5-1 with TRBJ1-2; unclear D gene. The CDR3 totals 14 residues. Germline V gene data show CDR1 as SGHRS and CDR2 as YFSETQ. V was shortened by 0 bases and J by 2 bases, with 8 bases between the two germline ends. CDR3 residues: CASSLGTMNYGYTF. As DNA, the CDR3 is TGCGCCAGCAGCTTGGGCACGATGAACTATGGCTACACCTTC.

This clone was detected only once. This chain connects TRBV7-9 to TRBJ2-1; no firm D call. This CDR3 is built from 12 residues. Germline V lookup: CDR1 SEHNR, CDR2 FQNEAQ (reference sequence). V gave up 5 bases and J gave up 12 bases, with 14 bases separating them. In DNA form, the CDR3 reads TGTGCCAGCAGCCCCGACTGGTCTACGCAGTTCTTC. Translation gives CASSPDWSTQFF. Based on the CDR3 plus reference TRBV7-9 and TRBJ2-1, the full variable domain is DTGVSQNPRHKITKRGQNVTFRCDPISEHNRLYWYRQTLGQGPEFLTYFQNEAQLEKSRLLSDRFSAERPKGSFSTLEIQRTEQGDSAMYLCASSPDWSTQFFGPGTRLTVL.

The chain employs TRBV24-1 and TRBJ2-3, with 7 nucleotides matching TRBD1. V lost 7 bases, J lost 2 bases, and 8 bases stayed unmatched. The germline CDR1 and CDR2 sequences are KGHDR and SFDVKD. This CDR3 has 15 amino acids. The CDR3 sequence is CATSPLDRATDTQYF. As DNA, the CDR3 is TGTGCCACCAGCCCTTTAGACAGGGCCACAGATACGCAGTATTTT.

The rearrangement links TRBV7-3 to TRBJ2-1; 11 bases match TRBD1. The CDR3 extends over 16 amino acids. V lost 5 bases and J lost 3; bases outside the gene matches: 6. CDR1 SGHTA and CDR2 FQGTGA come from the germline V gene. For the CDR3, the DNA is TGTGCCAGCAGCCGAGACGGGACAGGGGGCTACAATGAGCAGTTCTTC. This encodes CASSRDGTGGYNEQFF.

This chain connects TRBV7-9 to TRBJ2-2; D uncertain. Germline CDR1 reads SEHNR; CDR2 reads FQNEAQ (reference sequence). Trimming pared 8 bases from V and 8 bases from J, leaving 9 bases between. The CDR3 spans 11 residues. The CDR3: CASRVEGELFF. The CDR3 DNA is TGTGCCAGCCGAGTGGAGGGGGAGCTGTTTTTT. The variable domain in full, with the rest retrieved from reference TRBV7-9 and TRBJ2-2, is DTGVSQNPRHKITKRGQNVTFRCDPISEHNRLYWYRQTLGQGPEFLTYFQNEAQLEKSRLLSDRFSAERPKGSFSTLEIQRTEQGDSAMYLCASRVEGELFFGEGSRLTVL.

CDR3 DNA: TGTGCCAGCACCGGCCGGGGGGCGAGAGATACGCAGTATTTT. Amino acid sequence: CASTGRGARDTQYF. The chain combines TRBV3-1 (or the pseudogene TRBV3-2) with TRBJ2-3; the D gene is possibly TRBD2 (7 bases). Germline V gene sequence: CDR1 LGHDT, CDR2 YNNKEL (reference sequence). This CDR3 comprises 14 residues. V lost 7 bases to trimming and J lost 5 bases, with 16 bases between them.

This clone appeared once. The chain uses TRBV5-1 and TRBJ1-1; D is ambiguous. The length of the CDR3 is 14 residues. The germline V gene encodes CDR1 SGHRS and CDR2 YFSETQ. Trimming pared 0 bases from V and 0 bases from J, leaving 6 bases between. The CDR3 DNA reads TGCGCCAGCAGCTTGGGGGGAATGAACACTGAAGCTTTCTTT. It is translated as CASSLGGMNTEAFF.

The table lists this clone with a count of one. V usage is TRBV19 and J usage is TRBJ2-2; 9 bases are a match to TRBD2. With V trimmed by 4 bases and J by 4 bases, 7 bases remained unmatched. From germline, CDR1 is LNHDA and CDR2 SQIVND (reference sequence). The CDR3 is 16 residues long. In DNA, the CDR3 is TGTGCCAGTAGTACCATAGCGGGGGAAGTCACCGGGGAGCTGTTTTTT. It yields the protein CASSTIAGEVTGELFF.